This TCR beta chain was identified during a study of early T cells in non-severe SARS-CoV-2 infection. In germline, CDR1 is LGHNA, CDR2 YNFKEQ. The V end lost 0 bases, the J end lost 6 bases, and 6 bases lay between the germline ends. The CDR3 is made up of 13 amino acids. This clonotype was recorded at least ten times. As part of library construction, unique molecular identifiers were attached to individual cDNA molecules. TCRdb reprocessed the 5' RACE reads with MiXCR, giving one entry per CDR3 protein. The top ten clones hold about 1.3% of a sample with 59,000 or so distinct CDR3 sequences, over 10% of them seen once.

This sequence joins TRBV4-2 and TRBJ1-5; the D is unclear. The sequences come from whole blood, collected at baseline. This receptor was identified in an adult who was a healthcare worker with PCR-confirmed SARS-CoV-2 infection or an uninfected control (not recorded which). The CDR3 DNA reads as TGTGCCAGCAGCCAAGATGTGTCTCAGCCCCAGCATTTT. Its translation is CASSQDVSQPQHF.